This T cell receptor beta chain appears in the sequencing data of a study of blood T cell repertoires in COVID-19 (dated by TCRdb to 2018 to 2021). About the study as a whole: Collaborator samples came from the United States, Italy and Spain and covered acute and convalescent phases of COVID-19. Deeply sampled blood TCRbeta repertoires from subjects exposed to, actively infected with, or recovered from COVID-19 were included in the dataset. The sample metadata nearly always contained a de-identified subject ID, COVID-19 status, age in years and sex. The repertoires were released in a freely available public database meant as a resource for research on the immune response to SARS-CoV-2. The material from the prospective study consisted of cDNA or gDNA derived from T cells, B-cell-depleted T cells, or PBMCs. Where HLA class I and class II types were available, the types were taken from metadata supplied by the sample provider, not from assay-based typing. The samples were drawn from two sources: the first 160 participants of the ongoing ImmuneRACE study, and 1,000 to 1,500 subjects contributed by 6 global collaborators.

Study-level results and caveats: The quantity of clinical and demographic metadata differed by source and by participant and was supplied without curation.

The collaborating institutions used their own protocols to collect whole blood in K2EDTA tubes. For TCRbeta analysis, collaborator samples were shipped as frozen whole blood, as isolated PBMCs, or as DNA extracted from either sample type. Comment on this clone: Its antigen specificity is not known. Per-nucleotide qualities are absent, and no much larger clonotype sits a single base away.

The immunoSEQ Assay, a bias-controlled multiplex PCR, was used to amplify TCRbeta CDR3 regions from genomic DNA. As for how the authors treated the data: The number of nucleated cells in each sample was estimated by amplification of reference gene primers within the assay. To quantify the absolute abundance of each unique TCRbeta CDR3 rearrangement, sequence reads were collapsed and filtered. Productive Simpson clonality was computed per sample as the square root of Simpson's diversity index over productive rearrangements. TCRdb took over this immuneACCESS table, retaining in-frame rearrangements with V and J assigned. Such tables are incomplete; in checked studies, under half of the missing clones stem from an unresolved V gene, and the remainder is unexplained. The V and J calls and the clone size are those of that table, but D and trimming were determined from the DNA. The sample yields about 90,000 clones; more than 80% were counted once. Of the sample, over 9% is held by the ten largest clones.

This receptor was obtained from a woman aged 70-85 years with acute or convalescent COVID-19. Sequencing used peripheral blood.

Here the CDR3 is given as CASSLAGGIDTQYF. The DNA reads TGTGCCAGTAGTTTAGCGGGAGGGATAGATACGCAGTATTTT. The rearrangement joined TRBV19 to TRBJ2-3; 11 bases in the junction line up with TRBD2. From a lookup of the germline V gene (reference sequence), CDR1 and CDR2 are LNHDA and SQIVND. Compared with germline, V lacks 5 bases and J lacks 5 bases; bases without a gene match: 3. From the cysteine through the phenylalanine, the CDR3 covers 14 amino acids. Only CDR3 DNA remains: 42 bases, in frame from the first base.